These T cell receptor beta chains were read from a single sample in a study of cytomegalovirus exposure and HLA in healthy donors. Profiling relied on immunoSEQ multiplex PCR, and the TCRdb table lists in-frame clones only, not all of them. The repertoire includes more than 100,000 clones, 80% of them detected once, and 1% sits in the top ten. The sequencing sample was made of PBMCs. The receptors derive from a man in his forties or fifties in good health and CMV-seronegative. CDR3s include the opening cysteine and the closing phenylalanine or tryptophan. Fields, in order: J gene, D gene, V gene, clone size, CDR3 DNA, CDR3 protein. The D gene is left open where the match is weak. Size is stated for part of the rows, as once, few or many counts, or as a class when the clone is expanded.

J gene: TRBJ1-2
D gene: .
V gene: TRBV7-9
clone size: once
CDR3 DNA: TGTGCCAGCAGCTTAGATTTCAGCGCCGCTAACTATGGCTACACCTTC
CDR3 protein: CASSLDFSAANYGYTF

J gene: TRBJ2-1
D gene: .
V gene: TRBV19
clone size: few
CDR3 DNA: TGTGCCAGTAGTATAAGGAGGTCCTACAATGAGCAGTTCTTC
CDR3 protein: CASSIRRSYNEQFF

J gene: TRBJ1-6
D gene: TRBD1
V gene: TRBV4-1
clone size: .
CDR3 DNA: TGCGCCAGCAGCCCAGGGACAGGTCGTAATTCACCCCTCCACTTT
CDR3 protein: CASSPGTGRNSPLHF

J gene: TRBJ1-2
D gene: TRBD1
V gene: TRBV6-1
clone size: .
CDR3 DNA: TGTGCCAGCAGTGAGGGGACAGGGGGAGGCTACACCTTC
CDR3 protein: CASSEGTGGGYTF

J gene: TRBJ2-7
D gene: .
V gene: TRBV5-6
clone size: .
CDR3 DNA: TGTGCCAGCAGCCGAGGCCTAGCTGGAGGCGAGCAGTACTTC
CDR3 protein: CASSRGLAGGEQYF

J gene: TRBJ1-1
D gene: TRBD1
V gene: TRBV5-1
clone size: .
CDR3 DNA: TGCGCCAGCAGCCCTGGGACAGGGAACACTGAAGCTTTCTTT
CDR3 protein: CASSPGTGNTEAFF

J gene: TRBJ2-5
D gene: .
V gene: TRBV2
clone size: .
CDR3 DNA: TGTGCCAGCGGTGGGCCGGAGGAGACCCAGTACTTC
CDR3 protein: CASGGPEETQYF

J gene: TRBJ1-2
D gene: .
V gene: TRBV29-1
clone size: few
CDR3 DNA: TGCAGCGTTGACTCGCGGGGGGGTGATGGCTACACCTTC
CDR3 protein: CSVDSRGGDGYTF

J gene: TRBJ2-3
D gene: .
V gene: TRBV5-1
clone size: .
CDR3 DNA: TGCGCCAGCAGCTTGTTCAGGGGCCCTACCCACCAAGGTACAGATACGCAGTATTTT
CDR3 protein: CASSLFRGPTHQGTDTQYF

J gene: TRBJ2-3
D gene: TRBD2
V gene: TRBV7-2
clone size: .
CDR3 DNA: TGTGCCAGCAGCTTAGACGGGAGGCCCACAGATACGCAGTATTTT
CDR3 protein: CASSLDGRPTDTQYF

J gene: TRBJ2-3
D gene: .
V gene: TRBV30
clone size: once
CDR3 DNA: TGTGCCTGGAGTCCTAAGGCAGGGCGATCCACCAACACAGATACGCAGTATTTT
CDR3 protein: CAWSPKAGRSTNTDTQYF

J gene: TRBJ2-3
D gene: TRBD1
V gene: TRBV30
clone size: few
CDR3 DNA: TGTGCCTGGAGTGCAGGGGGCAGAGATACGCAGTATTTT
CDR3 protein: CAWSAGGRDTQYF

J gene: TRBJ2-1
D gene: TRBD1
V gene: TRBV6-6
clone size: .
CDR3 DNA: TGTGCCAGCAGTTACACCGGGACAGGGCACAATGAGCAGTTCTTC
CDR3 protein: CASSYTGTGHNEQFF

J gene: TRBJ1-4
D gene: TRBD1
V gene: TRBV7-9
clone size: .
CDR3 DNA: TGTGCCAGCAGCTTATCGGGGACAGAGAATGAAAAACTGTTTTTT
CDR3 protein: CASSLSGTENEKLFF

J gene: TRBJ2-2
D gene: .
V gene: TRBV29-1
clone size: .
CDR3 DNA: TGCAGCGCCATCCGGGACAAGAACACCGGGGAGCTGTTTTTT
CDR3 protein: CSAIRDKNTGELFF

J gene: TRBJ1-1
D gene: TRBD1
V gene: TRBV6-6
clone size: once
CDR3 DNA: TGTGCCAGCAGTTACCCCCCCGGGACAGCTAACACTGAAGCTTTCTTT
CDR3 protein: CASSYPPGTANTEAFF

J gene: TRBJ2-5
D gene: .
V gene: TRBV6-6
clone size: .
CDR3 DNA: TGTGCCAGCAGTTACGCGGGACTGGCAGAGACCCAGTACTTC
CDR3 protein: CASSYAGLAETQYF

J gene: TRBJ1-5
D gene: .
V gene: TRBV30
clone size: once
CDR3 DNA: TGTGCCTGGAGTATTCATGGGGTTCAGGGGTTCGGTCAGCCCCAGCATTTT
CDR3 protein: CAWSIHGVQGFGQPQHF

J gene: TRBJ2-7
D gene: .
V gene: TRBV6-5
clone size: .
CDR3 DNA: TGTGCCAGCAGTTACTCGAGTGCAGGGGGGCACTACGAGCAGTACTTC
CDR3 protein: CASSYSSAGGHYEQYF

J gene: TRBJ1-1
D gene: TRBD1
V gene: TRBV28
clone size: .
CDR3 DNA: TGTGCCAGCAGTCCCCCTGCGACAGGGAAGACTGAAGCTTTCTTT
CDR3 protein: CASSPPATGKTEAFF